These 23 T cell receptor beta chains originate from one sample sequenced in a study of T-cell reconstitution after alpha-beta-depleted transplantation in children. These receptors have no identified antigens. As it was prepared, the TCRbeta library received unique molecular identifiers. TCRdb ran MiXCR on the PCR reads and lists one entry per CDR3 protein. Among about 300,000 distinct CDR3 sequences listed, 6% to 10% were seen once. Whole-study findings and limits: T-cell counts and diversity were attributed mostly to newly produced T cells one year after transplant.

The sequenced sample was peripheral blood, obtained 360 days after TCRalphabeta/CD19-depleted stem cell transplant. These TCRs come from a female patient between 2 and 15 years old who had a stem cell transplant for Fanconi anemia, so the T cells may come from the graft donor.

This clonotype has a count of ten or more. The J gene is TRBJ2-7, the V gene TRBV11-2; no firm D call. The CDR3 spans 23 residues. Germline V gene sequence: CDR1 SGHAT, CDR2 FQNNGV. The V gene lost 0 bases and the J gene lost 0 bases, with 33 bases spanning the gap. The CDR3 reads CASSLDSSWVINPPRRDSYEQYF. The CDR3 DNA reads TGTGCCAGCAGCTTAGACTCGTCGTGGGTCATAAACCCACCAAGAAGAGACTCCTACGAGCAGTACTTC.

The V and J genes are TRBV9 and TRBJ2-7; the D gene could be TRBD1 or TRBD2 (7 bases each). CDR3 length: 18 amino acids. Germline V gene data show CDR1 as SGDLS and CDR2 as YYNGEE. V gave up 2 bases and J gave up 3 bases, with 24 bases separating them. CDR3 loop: CASSVGPVGAGQSYEQYF. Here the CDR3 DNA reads TGTGCCAGCAGCGTCGGTCCGGTAGGAGCGGGACAGAGCTACGAGCAGTACTTC.

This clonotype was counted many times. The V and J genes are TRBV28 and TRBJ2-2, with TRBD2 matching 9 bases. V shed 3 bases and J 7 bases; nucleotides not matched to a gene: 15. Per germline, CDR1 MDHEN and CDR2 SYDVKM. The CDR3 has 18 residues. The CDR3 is CASSLLPGLAIRVGELFF. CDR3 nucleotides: TGTGCCAGCAGTTTGTTGCCGGGACTAGCTATAAGGGTCGGGGAGCTGTTTTTT.

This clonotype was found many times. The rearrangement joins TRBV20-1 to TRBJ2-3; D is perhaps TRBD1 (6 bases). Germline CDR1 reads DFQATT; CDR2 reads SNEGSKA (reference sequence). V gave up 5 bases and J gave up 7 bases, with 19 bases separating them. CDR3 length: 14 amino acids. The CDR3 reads CSADGQMHQYTQYF. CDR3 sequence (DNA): TGCAGTGCTGACGGACAGATGCACCAATATACGCAGTATTTT.

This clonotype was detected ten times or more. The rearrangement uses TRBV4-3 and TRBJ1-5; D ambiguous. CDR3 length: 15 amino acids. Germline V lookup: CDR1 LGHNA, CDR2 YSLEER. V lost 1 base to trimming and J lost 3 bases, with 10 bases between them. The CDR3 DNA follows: TGCGCCAGCAGCCAAGTATTCTCAGTCAATCAGCCCCAGCATTTT. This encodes CASSQVFSVNQPQHF.

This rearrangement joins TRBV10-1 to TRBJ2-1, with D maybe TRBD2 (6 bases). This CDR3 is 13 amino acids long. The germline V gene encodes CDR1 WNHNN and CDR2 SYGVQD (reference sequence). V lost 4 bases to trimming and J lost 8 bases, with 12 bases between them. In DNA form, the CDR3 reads TGCGCCAGCAGTGCAGTGTCGGGGGATGAGCAGTTCTTC. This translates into CASSAVSGDEQFF.

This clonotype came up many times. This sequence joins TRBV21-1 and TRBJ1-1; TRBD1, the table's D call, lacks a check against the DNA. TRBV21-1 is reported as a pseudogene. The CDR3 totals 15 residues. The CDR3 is CASSNRGQVNTEAFF. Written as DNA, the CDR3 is TGTGCCAGCAGCAACCGGGGACAGGTGAACACTGAAGCTTTCTTT.

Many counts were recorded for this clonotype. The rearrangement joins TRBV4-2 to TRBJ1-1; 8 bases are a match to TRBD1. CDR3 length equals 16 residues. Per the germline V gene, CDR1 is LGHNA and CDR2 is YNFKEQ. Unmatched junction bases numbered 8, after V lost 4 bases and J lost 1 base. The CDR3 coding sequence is TGTGCCAGCAGCCCACTTTCCAGGGGGCCGAACACTGAAGCTTTCTTT. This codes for CASSPLSRGPNTEAFF.

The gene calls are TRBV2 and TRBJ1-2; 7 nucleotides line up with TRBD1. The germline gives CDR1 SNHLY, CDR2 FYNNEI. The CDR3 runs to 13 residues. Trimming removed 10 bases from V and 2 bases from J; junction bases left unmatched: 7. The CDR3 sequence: CANSLQGNYGYTF. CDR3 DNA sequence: TGTGCCAATTCCCTACAGGGGAACTATGGCTACACCTTC.

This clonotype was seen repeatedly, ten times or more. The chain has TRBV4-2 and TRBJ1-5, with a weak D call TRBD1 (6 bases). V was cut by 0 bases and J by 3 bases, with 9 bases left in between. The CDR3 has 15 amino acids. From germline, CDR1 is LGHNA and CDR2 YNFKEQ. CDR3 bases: TGTGCCAGCAGCCAAGATCGGACAGACAATCAGCCCCAGCATTTT. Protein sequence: CASSQDRTDNQPQHF.

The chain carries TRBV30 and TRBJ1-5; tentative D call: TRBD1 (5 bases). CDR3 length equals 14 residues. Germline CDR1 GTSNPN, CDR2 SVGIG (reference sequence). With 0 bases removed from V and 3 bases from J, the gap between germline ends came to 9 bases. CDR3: CAWSVLTVNQPQHF. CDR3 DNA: TGTGCCTGGAGTGTACTGACAGTCAATCAGCCCCAGCATTTT.

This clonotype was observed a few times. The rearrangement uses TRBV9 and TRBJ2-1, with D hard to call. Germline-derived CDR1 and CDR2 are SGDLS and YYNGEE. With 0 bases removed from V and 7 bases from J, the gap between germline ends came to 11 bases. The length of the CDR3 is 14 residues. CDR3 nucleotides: TGTGCCAGCAGCGTAGCTACCCGGTTAAATGAGCAGTTCTTC. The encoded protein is CASSVATRLNEQFF.

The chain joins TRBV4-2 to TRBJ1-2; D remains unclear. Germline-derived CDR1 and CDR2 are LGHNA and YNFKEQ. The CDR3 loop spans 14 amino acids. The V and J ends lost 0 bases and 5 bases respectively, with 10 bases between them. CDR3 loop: CASSQDPGPYGYTF. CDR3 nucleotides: TGTGCCAGCAGCCAAGATCCAGGACCTTATGGCTACACCTTC.

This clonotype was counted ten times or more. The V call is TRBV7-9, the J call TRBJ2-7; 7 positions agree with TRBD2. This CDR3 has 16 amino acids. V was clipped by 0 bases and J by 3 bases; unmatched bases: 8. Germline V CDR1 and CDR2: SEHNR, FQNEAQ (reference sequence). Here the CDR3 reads CASSLAMLGEGYEQYF. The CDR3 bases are TGTGCCAGCAGCTTAGCTATGTTGGGGGAGGGCTACGAGCAGTACTTC.

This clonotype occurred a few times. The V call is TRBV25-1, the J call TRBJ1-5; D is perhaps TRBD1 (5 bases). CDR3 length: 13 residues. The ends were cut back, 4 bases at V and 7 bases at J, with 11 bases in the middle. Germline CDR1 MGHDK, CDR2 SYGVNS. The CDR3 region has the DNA TGTGCCAGCAGTGCCACAGGTCGGCAGCCCCAGCATTTT. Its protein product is CASSATGRQPQHF.

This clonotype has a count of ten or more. Written as DNA, the CDR3 is TGTGCCAGCAGTGAACCGGGGGCCCACACAGATACGCAGTATTTT. It encodes CASSEPGAHTDTQYF. The V gene is TRBV25-1, the J gene TRBJ2-3; D may correspond to TRBD1 or TRBD2 (6 bases each). Germline V gene lookup returns CDR1 MGHDK and CDR2 SYGVNS. The V end lost 2 bases, the J end lost 2 bases, and 11 bases lay between the germline ends. CDR3 length: 15 amino acids.

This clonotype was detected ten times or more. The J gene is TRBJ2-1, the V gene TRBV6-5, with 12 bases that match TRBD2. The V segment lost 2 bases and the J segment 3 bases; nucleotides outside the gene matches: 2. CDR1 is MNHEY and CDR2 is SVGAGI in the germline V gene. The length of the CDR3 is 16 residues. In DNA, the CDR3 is TGTGCCAGCAGTTACACTAGCGGGGGGATCTACAATGAGCAGTTCTTC. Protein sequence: CASSYTSGGIYNEQFF.

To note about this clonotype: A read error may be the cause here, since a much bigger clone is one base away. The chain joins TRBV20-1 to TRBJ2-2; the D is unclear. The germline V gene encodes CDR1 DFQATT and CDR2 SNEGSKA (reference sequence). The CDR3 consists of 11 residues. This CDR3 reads CCASLVGELFF. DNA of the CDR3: TGCTGTGCCAGCCTAGTCGGGGAGCTGTTTTTT.

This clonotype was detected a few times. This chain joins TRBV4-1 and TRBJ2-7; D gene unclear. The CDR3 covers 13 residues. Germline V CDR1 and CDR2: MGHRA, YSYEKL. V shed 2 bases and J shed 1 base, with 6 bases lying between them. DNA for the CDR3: TGCGCCAGCAGCCAACAAATGTCCTACGAGCAGTACTTC. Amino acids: CASSQQMSYEQYF.

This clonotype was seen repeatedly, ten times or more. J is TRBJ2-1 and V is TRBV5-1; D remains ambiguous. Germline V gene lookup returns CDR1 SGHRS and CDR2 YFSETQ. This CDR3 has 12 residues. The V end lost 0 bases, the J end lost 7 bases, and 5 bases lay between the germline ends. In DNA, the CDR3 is TGCGCCAGCAGCTTGGGGGCTAATGAGCAGTTCTTC. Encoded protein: CASSLGANEQFF.

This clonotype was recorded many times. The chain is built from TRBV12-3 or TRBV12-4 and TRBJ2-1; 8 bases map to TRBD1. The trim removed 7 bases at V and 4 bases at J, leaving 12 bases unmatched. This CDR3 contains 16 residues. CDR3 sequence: CASKKPGGPLYNEQFF. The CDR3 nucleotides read TGTGCCAGCAAAAAGCCAGGGGGCCCTCTATACAATGAGCAGTTCTTC.

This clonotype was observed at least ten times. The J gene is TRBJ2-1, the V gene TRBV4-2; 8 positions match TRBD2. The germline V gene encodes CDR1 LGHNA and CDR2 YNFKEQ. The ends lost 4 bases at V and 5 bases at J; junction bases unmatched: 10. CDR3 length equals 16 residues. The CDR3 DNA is TGTGCCAGCAGCCCACTTACTAGCGGACTCAACAATGAGCAGTTCTTC. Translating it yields CASSPLTSGLNNEQFF.

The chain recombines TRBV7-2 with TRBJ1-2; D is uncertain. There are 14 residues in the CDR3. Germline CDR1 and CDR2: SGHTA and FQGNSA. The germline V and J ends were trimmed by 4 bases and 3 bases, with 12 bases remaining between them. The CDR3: CASSSMDGYYGYTF. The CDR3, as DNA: TGTGCCAGCAGCTCAATGGACGGCTACTATGGCTACACCTTC.